The TCR beta chain under discussion was sequenced for a study of blood T cell repertoires in COVID-19. This CDR3 has 18 residues. Germline CDR1 MDHEN, CDR2 SYDVKM. V dropped 5 bases and J dropped 7 bases, with 24 bases sitting between them. The Seattle site enrolled patients during active infection and followed them longitudinally. Assay used: immunoSEQ multiplex PCR; TCRdb lists only in-frame clones, some missing. Of some 190,000 clones in the sample, around 85% were seen once. The sequence came from a man at least 80 years old with COVID-19, enrolled during active disease. The J gene is TRBJ1-6, the V gene TRBV28; TRBD1 is a possible D gene (6 bases). Sequencing was carried out using peripheral blood. The CDR3 protein is CASSTPGRGGTWNSPLHF. The DNA of the CDR3 is TGTGCCAGCAGTACTCCTGGTCGGGGGGGCACGTGGAATTCACCCCTCCACTTT.